This T cell receptor (beta chain) is drawn from a study of OX40 agonist ivuxolimab in advanced cancers. Whole-study context: The patients received agonistic anti-OX40 (CD134) antibody ivuxolimab. Patients were dosed intravenously with ivuxolimab at 0.01 to 10 mg/kg every 2 weeks.

Data came from immunoSEQ multiplex PCR; TCRdb stores just in-frame clones and leaves some out. The sample lists tens of thousands of clones, about 91% occurring once. Trimming left V 3 bases short and J 2 bases short, with 11 bases between. Germline assignment: CDR1 ENHRY and CDR2 SYGVKD. The CDR3 extends over 14 amino acids. The chain joins TRBV10-3 to TRBJ2-7, with a possible D match to TRBD2 (5 bases). This sequence was found in an adult with an advanced solid tumor such as melanoma, head and neck, liver or kidney cancer. The sequences come from CD4+ or CD8+ T cells sorted from blood, collected in a trial of the OX40 agonist ivuxolimab. CDR3 region: CAISDSSGTYEQYF. CDR3 bases: TGTGCCATCAGTGACTCATCGGGGACCTACGAGCAGTACTTC.